This passage covers 9 T cell receptor beta chains from one sample sequenced in a study of Ad26.COV2.S vaccination and SARS-CoV-2 variants. The assay was immunoSEQ multiplex PCR, and TCRdb's table has in-frame clones only and misses some. The table lists 300,000 to 350,000 clones, around 89% of them singletons, with 5.5% to 7% in the top ten. Treatment indicated: over 15 received Ad26.COV2.S at low or high dose, single or two shots; several received placebo; per-sample allocation not given. Following the first vaccine or placebo injection, samples were taken on day 63. Sequenced here: peripheral blood, sampled in a trial of Ad26.COV2.S vaccine versus placebo. These receptors were obtained from a person aged 18-60 years who received the Ad26.COV2.S COVID-19 vaccine or a placebo.

The rearrangement links TRBV3-1 (or the pseudogene TRBV3-2) to TRBJ2-1; 9 bases align to TRBD1. This CDR3 spans 15 amino acids. J lost 2 bases, V lost 3 bases, and 2 bases had no gene match. Per germline, CDR1 LGHDT and CDR2 YNNKEL (reference sequence). The CDR3 nucleotides are TGTGCCAGCAGCCAGGGACAGGGAACCTACAATGAGCAGTTCTTC. This translates into CASSQGQGTYNEQFF.

The V and J genes are TRBV15 and TRBJ1-2; D is undetermined. V gave up 3 bases and J gave up 4 bases, with 9 bases separating them. Germline CDR1 LNHNV, CDR2 YYDKDF (reference sequence). This CDR3 comprises 13 residues. CDR3 bases: TGTGCCACCAGCAGTACTACAAGCTATGGCTACACCTTC. Its translation is CATSSTTSYGYTF.

The chain recombines TRBV5-1 with TRBJ1-6; TRBD1 is a possible D gene (6 bases). The CDR3 has 15 amino acids. V shed 2 bases and J shed 8 bases, with 14 bases lying between them. Germline V gives CDR1 SGHRS, CDR2 YFSETQ. In nucleotides, the CDR3 is TGCGCCAGCAGCTTTTCGGGGGCTGGGGATTCACCCCTCCACTTT. Translation: CASSFSGAGDSPLHF.

The chain recombines TRBV6-5 with TRBJ2-6; D gene uncertain. The CDR3 runs to 14 residues. Germline-derived CDR1 and CDR2 are MNHEY and SVGAGI. Trimming left V 5 bases short and J 1 base short, with 6 bases between. CDR3 sequence reads: CASSPASGANVLTF. DNA of the CDR3: TGTGCCAGCAGTCCCGCGTCTGGGGCCAACGTCCTGACTTTC.

This chain links TRBV2 with TRBJ1-1, with D uncertain. CDR3 length: 14 residues. Trimming removed 8 bases at V and 0 bases at J, with 13 bases between. Per germline, CDR1 SNHLY and CDR2 FYNNEI. In DNA, the CDR3 is TGTGCCAGCGTCCTGGACGGTCTGAACACTGAAGCTTTCTTT. Its protein is CASVLDGLNTEAFF.

The rearrangement joins TRBV19 to TRBJ2-5; 9 bases align to TRBD1. The length of the CDR3 is 14 residues. J gave up 5 bases and V 3 bases, and 4 bases lay outside the gene matches. The germline V gene encodes CDR1 LNHDA and CDR2 SQIVND (reference sequence). CDR3 amino acids: CASSITGGAETQYF. Written as DNA, the CDR3 is TGTGCCAGTAGTATCACAGGGGGCGCGGAGACCCAGTACTTC.

The chain uses TRBV6-7 and TRBJ2-1; 9 bases are shared with TRBD2. TRBV6-7 has ORF status, its function being uncertain. Trimming at V came to 2 bases and at J to 5 bases, leaving 13 bases not matched to a gene. This CDR3 is built from 18 residues. The CDR3 sequence: CASSYVTSGPPPDNEQFF. The CDR3 DNA follows: TGTGCCAGCAGTTACGTGACTAGCGGCCCTCCCCCTGACAATGAGCAGTTCTTC.

V and J are TRBV11-3 and TRBJ2-1; 11 bases agree with TRBD2. V lost 3 bases, J lost 9 bases, and 16 bases stayed unmatched. Germline-derived CDR1 and CDR2 are SGHNT and YENEEA. This CDR3 has 18 amino acids. The CDR3 DNA sequence: TGTGCCAGCAGCTTTCAGGGGACTAGCGGAACCCCCAATGCTGAGCAGTTCTTC. It translates to CASSFQGTSGTPNAEQFF. Based on the CDR3 plus reference TRBV11-3 and TRBJ2-1, the full variable domain is EAGVVQSPRYKIIEKKQPVAFWCNPISGHNTLYWYLQNLGQGPELLIRYENEEAVDDSQLPKDRFSAERLKGVDSTLKIQPAELGDSAVYLCASSFQGTSGTPNAEQFFGPGTRLTVL.

This chain connects TRBV10-3 to TRBJ1-1; 7 bases agree with TRBD1. CDR3 length: 18 amino acids. V was clipped by 7 bases and J by 2 bases; unmatched bases: 19. Germline assignment: CDR1 ENHRY and CDR2 SYGVKD. CDR3 region: CAITKTRQGFSGNTEAFF. The CDR3, as DNA: TGTGCCATCACTAAAACTAGACAGGGATTTTCCGGAAACACTGAAGCTTTCTTT.